The 5 T cell receptor beta chains listed next were all sequenced from one sample in a study of OX40 agonist ivuxolimab in advanced cancers. Libraries were prepared by immunoSEQ multiplex PCR; TCRdb keeps only in-frame clonotypes and omits some of them. This sample yields tens of thousands of clones, of which 88% are seen a single time; roughly 18% belongs to the top ten. The source was CD4+ or CD8+ T cells sorted from blood, collected in a trial of the OX40 agonist ivuxolimab. These receptors all come from an adult with an advanced solid tumor such as melanoma, head and neck, liver or kidney cancer.

The genes are TRBV11-3 and TRBJ2-7; 7 bases match TRBD1. The germline V gene has CDR1 SGHNT and CDR2 YENEEA. Germline trimming cut 5 bases from V and 5 bases from J; bases unmatched to any gene: 9. The CDR3 is made up of 14 amino acids. CDR3 bases: TGTGCCAGCAGCGACGACAGGGTTTACCACGAGCAGTACTTC. Residues: CASSDDRVYHEQYF.

This clone was recorded once. The chain combines TRBV6-6 with TRBJ1-6; D gene uncertain. With 5 bases removed from V and 8 bases from J, the gap between germline ends came to 19 bases. CDR3 length: 16 amino acids. Germline values: CDR1 MNHNY, CDR2 SVGAGI (reference sequence). As DNA, the CDR3 is TGTGCCAGCAGTAACCTTCCCACTGGTGGGCATTCACCCCTCCACTTT. This translates into CASSNLPTGGHSPLHF.

V is TRBV11-3 and J is TRBJ2-1, with 8 bases that match TRBD1. This CDR3 has 14 residues. V dropped 5 bases and J dropped 8; count of bases not matched to a gene: 8. Germline CDR1 and CDR2: SGHNT and YENEEA. This CDR3 is CASSLPDREDEQFF. The DNA for the CDR3 is TGTGCCAGCAGCCTCCCGGACAGGGAAGATGAGCAGTTCTTC.

The sample holds many counts of this clone. The genes are TRBV7-8 and TRBJ1-4, with no clear D. V dropped 5 bases and J dropped 5 bases, with 21 bases sitting between them. The CDR3 contains 17 residues. Germline values: CDR1 SGHVS, CDR2 FQNEAQ. The CDR3 region is CASSPRLLERGNEKLFF. Written as DNA, the CDR3 is TGTGCCAGCAGCCCCCGACTTCTTGAGAGAGGCAATGAAAAACTGTTTTTT.

The chain employs TRBV6-5 and TRBJ2-2; 8 bases are shared with TRBD1. CDR1 is MNHEY and CDR2 is SVGAGI in the germline V gene. The CDR3 totals 15 residues. After removal of 1 base from V and 6 bases from J, the junction contained 4 bases not matched to a gene. The CDR3 nucleotides read TGTGCCAGCAGTTACTTTAGGACAGGGTCCGGGGAGCTGTTTTTT. Amino acids: CASSYFRTGSGELFF.